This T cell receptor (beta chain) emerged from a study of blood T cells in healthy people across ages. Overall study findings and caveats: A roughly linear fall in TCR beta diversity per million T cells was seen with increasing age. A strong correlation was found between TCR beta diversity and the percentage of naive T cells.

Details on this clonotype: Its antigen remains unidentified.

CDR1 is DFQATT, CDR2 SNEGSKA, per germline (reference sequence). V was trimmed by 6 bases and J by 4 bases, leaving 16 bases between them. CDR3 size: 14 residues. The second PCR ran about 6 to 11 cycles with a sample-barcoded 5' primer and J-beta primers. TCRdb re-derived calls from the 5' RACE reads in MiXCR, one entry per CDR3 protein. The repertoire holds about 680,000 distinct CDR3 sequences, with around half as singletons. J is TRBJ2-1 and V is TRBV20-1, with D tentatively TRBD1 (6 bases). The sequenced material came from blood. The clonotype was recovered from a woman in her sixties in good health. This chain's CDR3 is CSAGDTRGYNEQFF. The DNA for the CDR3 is TGCAGTGCCGGGGACACGAGGGGATACAATGAGCAGTTCTTC.